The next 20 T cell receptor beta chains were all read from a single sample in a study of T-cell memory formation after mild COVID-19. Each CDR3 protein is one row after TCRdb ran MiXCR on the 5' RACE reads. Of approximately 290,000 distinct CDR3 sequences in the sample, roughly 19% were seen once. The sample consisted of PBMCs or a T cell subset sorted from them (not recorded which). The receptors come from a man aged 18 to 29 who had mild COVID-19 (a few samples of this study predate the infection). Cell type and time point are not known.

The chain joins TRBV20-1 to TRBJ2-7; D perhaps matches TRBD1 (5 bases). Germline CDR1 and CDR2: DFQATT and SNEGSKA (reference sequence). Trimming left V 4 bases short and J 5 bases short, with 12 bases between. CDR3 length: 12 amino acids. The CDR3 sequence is CSATLGLDEQYF. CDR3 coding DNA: TGCAGTGCTACCTTGGGGCTTGACGAGCAGTACTTC.

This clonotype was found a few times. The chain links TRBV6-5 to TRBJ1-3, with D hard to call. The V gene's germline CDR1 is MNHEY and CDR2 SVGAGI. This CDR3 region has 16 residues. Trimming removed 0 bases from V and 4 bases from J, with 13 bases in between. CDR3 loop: CASSYSMWGGGNTIYF. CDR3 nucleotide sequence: TGTGCCAGCAGTTACTCCATGTGGGGAGGGGGAAACACCATATATTTT.

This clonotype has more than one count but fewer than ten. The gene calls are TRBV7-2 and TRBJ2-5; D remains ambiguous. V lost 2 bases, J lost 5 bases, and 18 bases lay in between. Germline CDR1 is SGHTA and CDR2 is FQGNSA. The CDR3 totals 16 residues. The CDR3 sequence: CASSLNGQATVETQYF. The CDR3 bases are TGTGCCAGCAGCTTAAATGGCCAGGCCACCGTGGAGACCCAGTACTTC.

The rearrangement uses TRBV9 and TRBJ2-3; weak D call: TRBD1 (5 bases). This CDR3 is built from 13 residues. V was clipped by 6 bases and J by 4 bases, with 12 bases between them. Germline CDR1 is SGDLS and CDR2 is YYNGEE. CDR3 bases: TGTGCCAGCACCCTACAGGCGTCAGATACGCAGTATTTT. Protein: CASTLQASDTQYF.

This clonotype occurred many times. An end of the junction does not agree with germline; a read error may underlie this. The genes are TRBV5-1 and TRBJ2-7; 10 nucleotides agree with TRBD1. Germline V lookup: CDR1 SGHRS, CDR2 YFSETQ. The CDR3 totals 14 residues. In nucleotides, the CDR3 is TGTGCCAGCAGCTTGGGACAGGGGTCGTACGAGCAGTACTTC. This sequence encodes CASSLGQGSYEQYF.

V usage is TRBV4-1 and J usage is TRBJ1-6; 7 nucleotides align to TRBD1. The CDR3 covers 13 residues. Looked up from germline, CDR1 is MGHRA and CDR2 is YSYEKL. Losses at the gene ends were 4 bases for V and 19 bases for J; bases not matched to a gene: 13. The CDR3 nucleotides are TGCGCCAGCAGCCTTGAAGACTACAGGGGAGTTCACTTT. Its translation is CASSLEDYRGVHF.

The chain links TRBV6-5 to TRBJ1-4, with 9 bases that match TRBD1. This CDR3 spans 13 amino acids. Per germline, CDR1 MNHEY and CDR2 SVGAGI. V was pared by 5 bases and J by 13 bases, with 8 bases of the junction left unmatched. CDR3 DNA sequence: TGTGCCAGCAGTCTACAGGGGGCGGAAGGACTGTTTTTT. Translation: CASSLQGAEGLFF.

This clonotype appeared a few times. CDR3 loop: CASSQRGQGSSYNEQFF. In nucleotides, the CDR3 is TGCGCCAGCAGCCAACGTGGACAGGGGAGCTCCTACAATGAGCAGTTCTTC. The chain carries TRBV4-1 and TRBJ2-1; TRBD1 agrees at 9 bases. CDR1 MGHRA and CDR2 YSYEKL come from the germline V gene. The junction had 5 bases not matched to a gene; V was cut back by 2 bases and J by 0 bases. This CDR3 contains 17 residues.

The chain's CDR3 is CASSFFASGAADTQYF. The CDR3, as DNA: TGTGCCAGCAGCTTCTTTGCTAGTGGAGCAGCAGATACGCAGTATTTT. The gene calls are TRBV7-2 and TRBJ2-3; no reliable D call. There are 16 residues in the CDR3. V lost 3 bases to trimming and J lost 4 bases, with 17 bases between them. Germline V gives CDR1 SGHTA, CDR2 FQGNSA.

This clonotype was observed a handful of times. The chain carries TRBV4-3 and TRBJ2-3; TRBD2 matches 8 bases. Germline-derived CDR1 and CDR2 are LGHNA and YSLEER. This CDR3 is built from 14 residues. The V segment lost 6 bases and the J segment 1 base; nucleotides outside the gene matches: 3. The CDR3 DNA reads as TGCGCCAGCAGTACGGGGGGGGGCACAGATACGCAGTATTTT. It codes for CASSTGGGTDTQYF.

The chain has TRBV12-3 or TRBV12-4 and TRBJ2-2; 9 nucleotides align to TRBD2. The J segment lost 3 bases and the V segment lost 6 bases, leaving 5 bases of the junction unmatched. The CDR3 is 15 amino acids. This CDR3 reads CASRARLADTGELFF. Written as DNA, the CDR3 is TGTGCCAGCAGGGCCAGACTAGCGGACACCGGGGAGCTGTTTTTT.

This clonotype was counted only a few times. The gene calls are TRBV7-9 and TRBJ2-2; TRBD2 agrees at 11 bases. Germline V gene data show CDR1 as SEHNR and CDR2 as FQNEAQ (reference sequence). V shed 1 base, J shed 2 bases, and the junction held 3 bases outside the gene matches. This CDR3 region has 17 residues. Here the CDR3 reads CASSLVTSGDNTGELFF. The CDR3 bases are TGTGCCAGCAGCTTAGTGACTAGCGGGGATAACACCGGGGAGCTGTTTTTT.

The DNA of the CDR3 is TGCGCCAGCAGCCCGGGAGTCGCCGCAGATACGCAGTATTTT. Protein product: CASSPGVAADTQYF. This chain connects TRBV4-3 to TRBJ2-3; possible D gene TRBD2, 6 bases. Trimming left V 4 bases short and J 4 bases short, with 12 bases between. Germline V gene sequence: CDR1 LGHNA, CDR2 YSLEER. The CDR3 is 14 amino acids.

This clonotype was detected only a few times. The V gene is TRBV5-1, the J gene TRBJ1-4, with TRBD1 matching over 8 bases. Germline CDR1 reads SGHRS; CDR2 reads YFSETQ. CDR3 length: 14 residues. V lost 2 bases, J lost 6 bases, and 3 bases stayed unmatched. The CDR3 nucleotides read TGCGCCAGCAGCTTTCAGGGGGCGCATGAAAAACTGTTTTTT. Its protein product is CASSFQGAHEKLFF.

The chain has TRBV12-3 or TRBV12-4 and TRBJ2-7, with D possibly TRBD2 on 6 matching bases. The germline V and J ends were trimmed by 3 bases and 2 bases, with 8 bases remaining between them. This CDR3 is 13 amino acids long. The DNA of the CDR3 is TGTGCCAGCAGTTTCGGGGGTACCTACGAGCAGTACTTC. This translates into CASSFGGTYEQYF.

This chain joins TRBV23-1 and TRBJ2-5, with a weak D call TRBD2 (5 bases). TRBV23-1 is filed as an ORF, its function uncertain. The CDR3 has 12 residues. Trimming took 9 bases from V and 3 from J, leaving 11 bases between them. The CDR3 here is CARPGSEETQYF. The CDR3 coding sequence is TGCGCCAGACCGGGGAGCGAAGAGACCCAGTACTTC.

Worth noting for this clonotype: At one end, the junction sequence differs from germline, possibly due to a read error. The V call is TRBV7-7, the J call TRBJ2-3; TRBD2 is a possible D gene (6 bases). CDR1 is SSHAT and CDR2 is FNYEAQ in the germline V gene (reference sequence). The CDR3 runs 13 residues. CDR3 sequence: CASSRDSGFTQYF. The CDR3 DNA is TGTGCTAGCAGCAGGGATAGCGGATTTACGCAGTATTTT.

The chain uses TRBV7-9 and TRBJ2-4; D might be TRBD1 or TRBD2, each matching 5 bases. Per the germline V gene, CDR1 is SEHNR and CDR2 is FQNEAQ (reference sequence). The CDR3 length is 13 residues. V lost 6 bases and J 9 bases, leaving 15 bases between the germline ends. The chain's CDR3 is CASRSNGASIQYF. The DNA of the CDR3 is TGTGCCAGCAGATCCAACGGGGCGAGCATTCAGTACTTC.

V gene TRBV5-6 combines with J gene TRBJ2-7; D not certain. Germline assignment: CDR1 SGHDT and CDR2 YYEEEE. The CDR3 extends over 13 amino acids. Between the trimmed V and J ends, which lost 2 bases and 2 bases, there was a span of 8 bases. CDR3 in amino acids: CASSLRLPYEQYF. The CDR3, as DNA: TGTGCCAGCAGCTTAAGGCTCCCCTACGAGCAGTACTTC. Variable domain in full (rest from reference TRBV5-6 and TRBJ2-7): DAGVTQSPTHLIKTRGQQVTLRCSPKSGHDTVSWYQQALGQGPQFIFQYYEEEERQRGNFPDRFSGHQFPNYSSELNVNALLLGDSALYLCASSLRLPYEQYFGPGTRLTVT.

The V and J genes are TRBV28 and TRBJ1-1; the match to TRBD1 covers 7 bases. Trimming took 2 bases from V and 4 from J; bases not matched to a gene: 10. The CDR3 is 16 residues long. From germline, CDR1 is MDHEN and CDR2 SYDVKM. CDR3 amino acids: CASSLLQGLGGTEAFF. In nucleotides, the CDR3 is TGTGCCAGCAGTTTACTACAGGGGCTTGGAGGCACTGAAGCTTTCTTT.